This passage covers 22 T cell receptor beta chains from one sample sequenced in a study of T-cell reconstitution after alpha-beta-depleted transplantation in children. TCRbeta library construction was performed incorporating unique molecular identifiers. From the PCR reads, TCRdb called clonotypes with MiXCR, one entry per CDR3 protein. The sample contains under 150,000 distinct CDR3 sequences, 9.5% to 10% of which appear only once. This material consisted of PBMCs, mostly from graft donor cells, taken 180 days after TCRalphabeta/CD19-depleted stem cell transplant. All receptors derive from a girl less than two years old who had a stem cell transplant for combined immunodeficiency, so the T cells may come from the graft donor.

V usage is TRBV12-3 or TRBV12-4 and J usage is TRBJ2-1, with TRBD2 matching 10 bases. This CDR3 region has 15 residues. Trimming removed 6 bases from V and 7 bases from J; junction bases left unmatched: 9. CDR3 DNA: TGTGCCAGCAGCCCTCTAGCGGGAGTTTGGAATGAGCAGTTCTTC. It translates to CASSPLAGVWNEQFF.

This clonotype was seen at least ten times. The chain links TRBV20-1 to TRBJ2-3, with TRBD1 identical over 8 bases. The trim removed 7 bases at V and 4 bases at J, leaving 7 bases unmatched. The germline V gene encodes CDR1 DFQATT and CDR2 SNEGSKA (reference sequence). The CDR3 is 13 residues long. CDR3 protein: CSVWQGAADTQYF. The CDR3 region has the DNA TGCAGTGTCTGGCAGGGGGCCGCAGATACGCAGTATTTT.

V is TRBV10-3 and J is TRBJ1-1, with D perhaps TRBD1 (5 bases). Trimming shortened V by 8 bases and J by 4 bases, and 20 bases separated the two germline ends. The germline gives CDR1 ENHRY, CDR2 SYGVKD. The CDR3 spans 15 residues. Here the CDR3 DNA reads TGTGCCATCTCCCAGCGGCAGGGAGGGGTCACTGAAGCTTTCTTT. This sequence encodes CAISQRQGGVTEAFF.

At least ten counts were recorded for this clonotype. V is TRBV7-3 and J is TRBJ2-3, with 8 bases lining up with TRBD1. Trimming at V came to 5 bases and at J to 0 bases, leaving 7 bases not matched to a gene. The CDR3 is 16 amino acids. The germline V gene has CDR1 SGHTA and CDR2 FQGTGA. The CDR3, as DNA: TGTGCCAGCAGCATCGGGGACAGGAGTAGCACAGATACGCAGTATTTT. This codes for CASSIGDRSSTDTQYF.

At least ten counts were recorded for this clonotype. The genes are TRBV10-3 and TRBJ2-2; 9 bases fit TRBD1. The CDR3 runs 15 residues. With V trimmed by 6 bases and J by 1 base, 3 bases remained unmatched. Germline-derived CDR1 and CDR2 are ENHRY and SYGVKD. As DNA, the CDR3 is TGTGCCATCAGAGAGACAGGGGGGAACACCGGGGAGCTGTTTTTT. Its protein is CAIRETGGNTGELFF.

This clonotype was detected a few times. V is TRBV20-1 and J is TRBJ2-5; TRBD2 agrees at 7 bases. Per germline, CDR1 DFQATT and CDR2 SNEGSKA (reference sequence). The CDR3 totals 13 residues. CDR3 in amino acids: CSASGVYQETQYF. As DNA, the CDR3 is TGCAGCGCAAGCGGGGTGTACCAAGAGACCCAGTACTTC.

This chain uses TRBV5-5 with TRBJ2-5; D is tentatively TRBD1 or TRBD2 (5 bases each). Germline-derived CDR1 and CDR2 are SGHKS and YYEKEE (reference sequence). The V and J ends lost 1 base and 5 bases respectively, with 9 bases between them. The CDR3 loop spans 13 amino acids. As DNA, the CDR3 is TGTGCCAGCAGCTTGCTGGGGGTCGAGACCCAGTACTTC. As protein: CASSLLGVETQYF.

This clonotype was seen many times. The CDR3 here is CSVGRDRLDEQYF. The CDR3 nucleotides read TGCAGCGTTGGGCGGGACAGGCTTGACGAGCAGTACTTC. The chain combines TRBV29-1 with TRBJ2-7; 8 nucleotides agree with TRBD1. The CDR3 extends over 13 amino acids. CDR1 is SQVTM and CDR2 is ANQGSEA in the germline V gene. V shed 4 bases, J shed 5 bases, and the junction held 7 bases outside the gene matches.

The chain uses TRBV27 and TRBJ1-6, with D possibly being TRBD1 (5 bases). The CDR3 has 15 amino acids. CDR1 is MNHEY and CDR2 is SMNVEV in the germline V gene (reference sequence). Trimming stripped 6 bases from V and 0 bases from J, with 9 bases between. For the CDR3, the DNA is TGTGCCAGCAGCCCAGGGCGCTCCTATAATTCACCCCTCCACTTT. Translated: CASSPGRSYNSPLHF.

The chain has TRBV30 and TRBJ2-2, with D possibly TRBD1 on 5 matching bases. CDR1 and CDR2 from the germline V gene are GTSNPN and SVGIG (reference sequence). The V and J ends lost 3 bases and 5 bases respectively, with 13 bases between them. The CDR3 spans 14 residues. The CDR3 reads CAWRKRDRTGELFF. The DNA of the CDR3 is TGTGCCTGGAGGAAACGTGACAGAACCGGGGAGCTGTTTTTT.

V gene TRBV12-3 or TRBV12-4 combines with J gene TRBJ1-4; TRBD1 agrees at 8 bases. With 2 bases clipped from V and 7 bases from J, the junction kept 12 bases outside the gene matches. The length of the CDR3 is 17 residues. CDR3 amino acids: CASSLLRIGTGGEKLFF. The CDR3 region has the DNA TGTGCCAGCAGTTTATTAAGGATCGGGACAGGAGGTGAAAAACTGTTTTTT.

The chain employs TRBV7-2 and TRBJ2-2, with 10 nucleotides matching TRBD2. The CDR3 has 17 amino acids. With 2 bases clipped from V and 1 base from J, the junction kept 4 bases outside the gene matches. Germline lookup yields CDR1 SGHTA and CDR2 FQGNSA. CDR3 nucleotide sequence: TGTGCCAGCAGCTTATTTCGACTAGCGGGGAACACCGGGGAGCTGTTTTTT. It codes for CASSLFRLAGNTGELFF.

This chain links TRBV7-2 with TRBJ1-2; the D gene is possibly TRBD1 (6 bases). Germline lookup yields CDR1 SGHTA and CDR2 FQGNSA. Between the trimmed V and J ends, which lost 3 bases and 3 bases, there was a span of 11 bases. The CDR3 totals 14 residues. The CDR3 DNA reads TGTGCCAGCAGCTTCACACAGGGTGACTATGGCTACACCTTC. Its protein product is CASSFTQGDYGYTF.

In its sample, this clonotype was seen many times. The chain links TRBV20-1 to TRBJ2-7, with D uncertain. CDR3 length: 14 amino acids. Germline V gives CDR1 DFQATT, CDR2 SNEGSKA (reference sequence). V shed 6 bases and J shed 3 bases, with 18 bases lying between them. This CDR3 reads CSAPTQAGNYEQYF. The CDR3, as DNA: TGCAGTGCCCCAACCCAGGCCGGAAACTACGAGCAGTACTTC.

This clonotype has just a few counts. The chain combines TRBV5-6 with TRBJ2-3, with D possibly TRBD1 on 6 matching bases. CDR1 is SGHDT, CDR2 YYEEEE, per germline. The CDR3 spans 14 residues. Deletions cut 0 bases from V and 4 bases from J, with 9 bases between. The DNA for the CDR3 is TGTGCCAGCAGCTTGGTGAAGGGGGCAGATACGCAGTATTTT. As protein: CASSLVKGADTQYF.

The table lists this clonotype with many counts. This chain connects TRBV2 to TRBJ1-6; D is unresolved. The germline V gene has CDR1 SNHLY and CDR2 FYNNEI. The CDR3 spans 13 residues. V lost 8 bases and J lost 5, with 10 bases in between. This CDR3 reads CASSGSNNSPLHF. The CDR3 DNA is TGTGCCAGCTCCGGGTCTAATAATTCACCCCTCCACTTT. Together with reference TRBV2 and TRBJ1-6, the CDR3 gives the full variable domain: EPEVTQTPSHQVTQMGQEVILRCVPISNHLYFYWYRQILGQKVEFLVSFYNNEISEKSEIFDDQFSVERPDGSNFTLKIRSTKLEDSAMYFCASSGSNNSPLHFGNGTRLTVT.

The sample holds a few counts of this clonotype. The chain couples TRBV2 to TRBJ2-3; 16 bases are a match to TRBD2. This CDR3 region has 17 residues. Germline CDR1 SNHLY, CDR2 FYNNEI. V lost 5 bases and J lost 3; bases outside the gene matches: 5. DNA of the CDR3: TGTGCCAGCAGTTCCGGGACTAGCGGGGGGGGAACAGATACGCAGTATTTT. Translating gives CASSSGTSGGGTDTQYF.

This clonotype came up a few times. The rearrangement joins TRBV7-6 to TRBJ2-2, with TRBD1 matching over 7 bases. V shed 3 bases and J 7 bases; nucleotides not matched to a gene: 5. This CDR3 has 14 residues. The germline V gene has CDR1 SGHVS and CDR2 FNYEAQ. The CDR3 DNA reads TGTGCCAGCAGCTTTCGACAGGGAATCGGGGAGCTGTTTTTT. Translating it yields CASSFRQGIGELFF.

The rearrangement links TRBV5-1 to TRBJ1-4, with unresolved D. The length of the CDR3 is 15 residues. V was pared by 4 bases and J by 6 bases, with 16 bases between. CDR1 and CDR2 from the germline V gene are SGHRS and YFSETQ. The CDR3 reads CASSPRPTPDEKLFF. CDR3 DNA: TGCGCCAGCAGCCCTCGACCGACCCCCGATGAAAAACTGTTTTTT. The complete variable domain, with remaining parts taken from reference TRBV5-1 and TRBJ1-4, reads KAGVTQTPRYLIKTRGQQVTLSCSPISGHRSVSWYQQTPGQGLQFLFEYFSETQRNKGNFPGRFSGRQFSNSRSEMNVSTLELGDSALYLCASSPRPTPDEKLFFGSGTQLSVL.

The rearrangement links TRBV20-1 to TRBJ2-7; D is possibly TRBD1 (6 bases). The germline CDR1 and CDR2 sequences are DFQATT and SNEGSKA (reference sequence). The V end was cut by 2 bases, the J end by 3 bases, with 14 bases between. The CDR3 has 14 amino acids. This CDR3 reads CSARPSGRGYEQYF. CDR3 sequence (DNA): TGCAGTGCTAGACCGAGCGGCAGGGGCTACGAGCAGTACTTC.

This clonotype was seen a handful of times. This chain links TRBV29-1 with TRBJ2-1; D unresolved. The V end lost 5 bases, the J end lost 9 bases, and 17 bases lay between the germline ends. This CDR3 comprises 13 residues. Per the germline V gene, CDR1 is SQVTM and CDR2 is ANQGSEA. CDR3 sequence reads: CSVLSLGSGEQFF. The CDR3 DNA is TGCAGCGTTCTTAGCCTAGGTTCGGGTGAGCAGTTCTTC.

The sample holds a few counts of this clonotype. The J gene is TRBJ2-1, the V gene TRBV27; TRBD2 matches at 8 bases. V shed 2 bases, J shed 2 bases, and the junction held 8 bases outside the gene matches. Germline V gene sequence: CDR1 MNHEY, CDR2 SMNVEV (reference sequence). The CDR3 contains 17 residues. The CDR3 nucleotides read TGTGCCAGCAGTTTAAGAGGAGCGGGAGTGGCCTACAATGAGCAGTTCTTC. Translated: CASSLRGAGVAYNEQFF.